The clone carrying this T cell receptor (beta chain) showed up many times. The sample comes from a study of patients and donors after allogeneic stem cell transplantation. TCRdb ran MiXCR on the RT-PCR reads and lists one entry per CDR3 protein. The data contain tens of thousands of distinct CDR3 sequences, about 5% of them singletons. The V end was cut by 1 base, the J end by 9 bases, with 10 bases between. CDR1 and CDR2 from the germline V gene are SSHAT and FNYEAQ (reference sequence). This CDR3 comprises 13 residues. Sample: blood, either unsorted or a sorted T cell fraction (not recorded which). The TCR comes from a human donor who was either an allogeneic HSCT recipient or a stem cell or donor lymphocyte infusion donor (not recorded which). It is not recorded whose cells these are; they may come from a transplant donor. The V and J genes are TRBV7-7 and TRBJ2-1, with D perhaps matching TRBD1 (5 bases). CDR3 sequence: CASSLVGAGEQFF. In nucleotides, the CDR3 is TGTGCCAGCAGCTTAGTAGGGGCTGGTGAGCAGTTCTTC.